This T cell receptor beta chain derives from a study of T cell changes during pregnancy in multiple sclerosis. Clones were sequenced by immunoSEQ multiplex PCR, and TCRdb holds only the in-frame ones, with some missing. The sample holds about 52,000 clones, roughly 90% seen once. This clone appeared a single time. The germline V gene has CDR1 SGHAT and CDR2 FQNNGV. Trimming stripped 2 bases from V and 1 base from J, with 14 bases between. CDR3 size: 16 residues. The chain is built from TRBV11-2 and TRBJ1-1; D possibly corresponds to TRBD1 (5 bases). Sequencing used CD4+ T cells from peripheral blood mononuclear cells, obtained after pregnancy. The clonotype originates from a female donor in good health, enrolled as a control in a pregnancy study. The CDR3 reads CASSLPLGGANTEAFF. DNA for the CDR3: TGTGCCAGCAGCTTACCCCTGGGAGGGGCGAACACTGAAGCTTTCTTT.